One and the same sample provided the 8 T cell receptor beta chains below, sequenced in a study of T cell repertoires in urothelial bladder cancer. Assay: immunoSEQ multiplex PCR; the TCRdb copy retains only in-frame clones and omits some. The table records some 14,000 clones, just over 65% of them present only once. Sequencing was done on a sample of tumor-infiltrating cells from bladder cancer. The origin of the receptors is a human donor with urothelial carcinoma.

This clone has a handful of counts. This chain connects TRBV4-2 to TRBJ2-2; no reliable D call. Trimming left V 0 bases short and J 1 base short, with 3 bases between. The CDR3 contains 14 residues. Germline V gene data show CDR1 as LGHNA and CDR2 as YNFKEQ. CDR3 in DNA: TGTGCCAGCAGCCAAGAGCGGAACACCGGGGAGCTGTTTTTT. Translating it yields CASSQERNTGELFF.

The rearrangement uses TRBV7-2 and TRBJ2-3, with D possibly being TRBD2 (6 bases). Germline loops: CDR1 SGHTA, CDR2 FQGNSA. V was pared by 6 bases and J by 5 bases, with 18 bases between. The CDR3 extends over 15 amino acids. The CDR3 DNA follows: TGTGCCAGCAGAAATTTCGGGGGAAAGGGAGATACGCAGTATTTT. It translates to CASRNFGGKGDTQYF.

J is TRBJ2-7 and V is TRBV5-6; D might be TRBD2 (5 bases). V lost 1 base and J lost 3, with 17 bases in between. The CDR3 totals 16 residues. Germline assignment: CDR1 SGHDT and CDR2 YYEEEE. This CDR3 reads CASSLFDGLLNYEQYF. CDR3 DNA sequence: TGTGCCAGCAGCTTGTTTGATGGACTCCTAAACTACGAGCAGTACTTC.

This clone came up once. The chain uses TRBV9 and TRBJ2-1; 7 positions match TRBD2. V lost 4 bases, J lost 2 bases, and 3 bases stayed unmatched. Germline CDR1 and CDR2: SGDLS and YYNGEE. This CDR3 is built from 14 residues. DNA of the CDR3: TGTGCCAGCAGCAACCGGGGGGCCTACAATGAGCAGTTCTTC. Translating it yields CASSNRGAYNEQFF.

CDR3 nucleotides: TGCGCCAGCAGCACCGTAAACCAAATAGGGGCCAACGTCCTGACTTTC. Amino acid sequence: CASSTVNQIGANVLTF. The chain links TRBV5-1 to TRBJ2-6; D remains ambiguous. The V gene's germline CDR1 is SGHRS and CDR2 YFSETQ. The CDR3 is 16 residues long. Trimming cost V 4 bases and J 4 bases, with 15 bases left between them.

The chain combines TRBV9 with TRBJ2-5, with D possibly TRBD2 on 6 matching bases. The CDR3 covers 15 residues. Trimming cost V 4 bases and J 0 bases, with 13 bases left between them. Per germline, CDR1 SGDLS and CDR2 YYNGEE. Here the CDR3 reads CASSPRAGYQETQYF. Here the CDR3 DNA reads TGTGCCAGCAGCCCAAGGGCGGGGTACCAAGAGACCCAGTACTTC. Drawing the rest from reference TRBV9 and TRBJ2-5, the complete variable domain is DSGVTQTPKHLITATGQRVTLRCSPRSGDLSVYWYQQSLDQGLQFLIQYYNGEERAKGNILERFSAQQFPDLHSELNLSSLELGDSALYFCASSPRAGYQETQYFGPGTRLLVL.

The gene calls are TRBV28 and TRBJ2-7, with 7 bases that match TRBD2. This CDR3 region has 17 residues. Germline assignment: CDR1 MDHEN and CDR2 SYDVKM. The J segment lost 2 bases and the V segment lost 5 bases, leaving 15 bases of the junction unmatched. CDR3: CASSAPGRRGLTYEQYF. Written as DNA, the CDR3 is TGTGCCAGCAGTGCCCCGGGTAGGCGGGGGTTGACCTACGAGCAGTACTTC.

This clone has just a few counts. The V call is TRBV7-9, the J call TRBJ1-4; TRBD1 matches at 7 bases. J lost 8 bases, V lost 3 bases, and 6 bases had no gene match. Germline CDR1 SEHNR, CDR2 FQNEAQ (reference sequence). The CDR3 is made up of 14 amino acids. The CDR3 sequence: CASSFAGTEEKLFF. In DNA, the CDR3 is TGTGCCAGCAGCTTTGCCGGGACAGAAGAAAAACTGTTTTTT.